These 9 T cell receptor beta chains were all obtained from the same sample, sequenced in a study of cytomegalovirus exposure and HLA in healthy donors. The study ran its PCR with 60 Vbeta and 13 Jbeta primers. Sequencing was performed with immunoSEQ multiplex PCR; in TCRdb, only in-frame clones are kept and a portion is missing. The data show about 200,000 clones, with approximately 80% seen just once and less than 2% held by the top ten. Sequenced: PBMCs. The origin of the receptors is a man aged 45 to 65 in good health and CMV-seronegative.

A few counts support this clone. J is TRBJ1-1 and V is TRBV28; TRBD1 matches at 9 bases. CDR1 and CDR2 (germline): MDHEN, SYDVKM. Losses at the gene ends were 6 bases for V and 5 bases for J; bases not matched to a gene: 4. CDR3 length: 13 amino acids. Here the CDR3 DNA reads TGTGCCAGCAGCCGGGACAGGGTGACTGAAGCTTTCTTT. Amino acid sequence: CASSRDRVTEAFF.

There are a few counts of this clone. The gene calls are TRBV7-8 and TRBJ2-3; tentative D call: TRBD2 (6 bases). CDR1 is SGHVS, CDR2 FQNEAQ, per germline. Deletions cut 3 bases from V and 2 bases from J, with 9 bases between. This CDR3 comprises 14 residues. CDR3 sequence: CASSFGGFTDTQYF. For the CDR3, the DNA is TGTGCCAGCAGCTTCGGGGGTTTCACAGATACGCAGTATTTT.

CDR3 residues: CGATGGREKLFF. The CDR3 DNA reads TGCGGCGCCACAGGGGGGCGTGAAAAACTGTTTTTT. The genes are TRBV29-1 and TRBJ1-4, with 8 bases matching TRBD1. This CDR3 comprises 12 residues. The germline V gene encodes CDR1 SQVTM and CDR2 ANQGSEA.

The chain combines TRBV7-2 with TRBJ2-3, with 7 bases that match TRBD2. V was clipped by 1 base and J by 1 base; unmatched bases: 14. Germline CDR1 reads SGHTA; CDR2 reads FQGNSA. The CDR3 extends over 19 amino acids. The chain's CDR3 is CASSLVAGVSGGGTDTQYF. CDR3 in DNA: TGTGCCAGCAGCTTAGTTGCGGGAGTTTCCGGAGGGGGCACAGATACGCAGTATTTT.

This chain links TRBV7-9 with TRBJ2-5; 8 bases agree with TRBD2. CDR3 size: 15 residues. V gave up 3 bases and J gave up 5 bases; unmatched junction bases: 8. The V gene's germline CDR1 is SEHNR and CDR2 FQNEAQ (reference sequence). CDR3 bases: TGTGCCAGCAGCTTTAGCGGGACTTTCTGGGAGACCCAGTACTTC. Its protein is CASSFSGTFWETQYF. The entire variable domain, with the rest obtained from reference TRBV7-9 and TRBJ2-5, is as follows: DTGVSQNPRHKITKRGQNVTFRCDPISEHNRLYWYRQTLGQGPEFLTYFQNEAQLEKSRLLSDRFSAERPKGSFSTLEIQRTEQGDSAMYLCASSFSGTFWETQYFGPGTRLLVL.

The count of this clone is one. The gene calls are TRBV30 and TRBJ2-6; TRBD1 might be the D (5 bases). Germline assignment: CDR1 GTSNPN and CDR2 SVGIG (reference sequence). Trimming took 0 bases from V and 1 from J, leaving 13 bases between them. The CDR3 is made up of 17 amino acids. The CDR3 reads CAWSVLLTASGANVLTF. The CDR3 DNA sequence: TGTGCCTGGAGTGTACTCCTGACAGCTTCTGGGGCCAACGTCCTGACTTTC.

The chain is built from TRBV5-5 and TRBJ1-4; perhaps TRBD1 as D (5 bases). Germline CDR1 and CDR2: SGHKS and YYEKEE (reference sequence). The CDR3 length is 15 residues. V was trimmed by 4 bases and J by 8 bases, leaving 18 bases between them. The CDR3 DNA reads TGTGCCAGCAGCCCCTCAGGGCAGGGTTTGGAAAAACTGTTTTTT. This gives the protein CASSPSGQGLEKLFF.

CDR3 in amino acids: CASSKQGREKLFF. The CDR3 DNA follows: TGTGCCAGCAGTAAACAGGGGCGCGAAAAACTGTTTTTT. V gene TRBV27 combines with J gene TRBJ1-4; TRBD1 matches 7 bases. J gave up 8 bases and V 5 bases, and 5 bases lay outside the gene matches. CDR1 and CDR2 from the germline V gene are MNHEY and SMNVEV (reference sequence). The CDR3 has 13 residues.

The chain has TRBV30 and TRBJ2-7, with 8 bases aligning to TRBD1. Germline trimming cut 1 base from V and 2 bases from J; bases unmatched to any gene: 4. This CDR3 comprises 14 residues. Per the germline V gene, CDR1 is GTSNPN and CDR2 is SVGIG (reference sequence). The CDR3 spells CAWSARDRPYEQYF. DNA for the CDR3: TGTGCCTGGAGTGCGAGGGACAGGCCCTACGAGCAGTACTTC.